These T cell receptor beta chains were read from a single sample in a study of patients and donors after allogeneic stem cell transplantation. A single record per CDR3 protein comes from TCRdb applying MiXCR to the RT-PCR reads. The data show around 200,000 distinct CDR3 sequences, less than 50% seen once. Sequences were obtained from blood, either unsorted or a sorted T cell fraction (not recorded which). The receptors stem from a human donor who was either an allogeneic HSCT recipient or a stem cell or donor lymphocyte infusion donor (not recorded which). It is not recorded whose cells these are; they may come from a transplant donor. Each CDR3 is given with its conserved first and last residue. A D gene is named only where the DNA matches it firmly. Only part of the rows carry a size: once, few, many, or a class if the clone is expanded.

CDR3 length	V gene	J gene	D gene	clone size	CDR3 DNA	CDR3 protein
14	TRBV6-2/TRBV6-3	TRBJ1-6	.	.	TGTGCCAGCAGTTACGGTCAGGACCTTTCACCCCTCCACTTT	CASSYGQDLSPLHF
15	TRBV6-6	TRBJ2-7	.	few	TGTGCCAGCAGTTACTCGATGGGGTCTCGGATGGGGCAGTACTTC	CASSYSMGSRMGQYF
12	TRBV29-1	TRBJ1-1	.	.	TGCAGCGTGGGGGGACACTTCACTGAAGCTTTCTTT	CSVGGHFTEAFF
17	TRBV3-1	TRBJ1-3	TRBD1	.	TGTGCCAGCAGCCAAGGATATTCGGACAGGGCGGGAAACACCATATATTTT	CASSQGYSDRAGNTIYF
17	TRBV5-5	TRBJ1-1	.	.	TGTGCCAGCAGCCCTTGGGTTGTTGGGGGGAGTGGCACTGAAGCTTTCTTT	CASSPWVVGGSGTEAFF
13	TRBV27	TRBJ2-7	.	.	TGTGCCAGCAGTTTATCGATGGGGTTCGAGCAGTACTTC	CASSLSMGFEQYF
13	TRBV7-2	TRBJ1-5	.	many	TGTGCCAGCAGCTTAGCTTTGGGTCAGCCCCAGCATTTT	CASSLALGQPQHF
16	TRBV5-1	TRBJ2-7	.	once	TGCGCCAGCAGCTTGGTAGGATCTGGGGCGTCCTACGAGCAGTACTTC	CASSLVGSGASYEQYF
14	TRBV7-6	TRBJ2-5	.	few	TGTGCCAGCAGCTCGTACAGGGACCAAGAGACCCAGTACTTC	CASSSYRDQETQYF
15	TRBV15	TRBJ1-2	.	few	TGTGCCACCAGCAGAGATTCGGGATTTAACTATGGCTACACCTTC	CATSRDSGFNYGYTF